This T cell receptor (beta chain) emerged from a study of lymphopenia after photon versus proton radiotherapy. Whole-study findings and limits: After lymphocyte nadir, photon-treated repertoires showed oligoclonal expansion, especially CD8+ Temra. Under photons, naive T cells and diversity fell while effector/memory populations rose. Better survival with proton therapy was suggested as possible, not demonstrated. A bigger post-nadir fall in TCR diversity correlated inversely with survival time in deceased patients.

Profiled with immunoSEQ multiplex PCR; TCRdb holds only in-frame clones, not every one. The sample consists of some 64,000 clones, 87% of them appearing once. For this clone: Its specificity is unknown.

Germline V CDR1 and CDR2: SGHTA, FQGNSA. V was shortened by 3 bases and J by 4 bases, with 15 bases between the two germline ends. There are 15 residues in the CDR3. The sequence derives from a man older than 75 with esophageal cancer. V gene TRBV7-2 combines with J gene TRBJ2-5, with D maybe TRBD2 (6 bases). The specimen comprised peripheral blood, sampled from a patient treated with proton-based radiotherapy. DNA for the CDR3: TGTGCCAGCAGCTTGGGTAGGAGGGGACGAGAGACCCAGTACTTC. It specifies CASSLGRRGRETQYF. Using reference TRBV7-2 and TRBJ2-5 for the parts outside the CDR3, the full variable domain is GAGVSQSPSNKVTEKGKDVELRCDPISGHTALYWYRQSLGQGLEFLIYFQGNSAPDKSGLPSDRFSAERTGGSVSTLTIQRTQQEDSAVYLCASSLGRRGRETQYFGPGTRLLVL.